One and the same sample provided the 29 T cell receptor beta chains below, sequenced in a study of regulatory T cells in long-lasting Graves disease. Time point denoted: newly diagnosed GD, antithyroid drugs for less than 3 months. RNA extracted from PBMCs served as the sequencing template. CDR3 regions were amplified by Arm-PCR using iRepertoire HTBI primers to build TCR beta libraries. TCRdb reanalysed the multiplex PCR reads using MiXCR and keeps one entry per CDR3 protein. The table includes about 540,000 distinct CDR3 sequences, less than 15% detected once. These data were also filed under a second study, of T cells in Graves' hyperthyroidism and ophthalmopathy.

This material consisted of peripheral blood mononuclear cells (PBMCs), taken at new diagnosis, from a patient treated with antithyroid drugs. The receptors originated from a man aged 30 to 39 with Graves disease.

This clonotype was seen at least ten times. J is TRBJ1-5 and V is TRBV19; D uncertain. From germline, CDR1 is LNHDA and CDR2 SQIVND (reference sequence). V was pared by 3 bases and J by 3 bases, with 12 bases between. The CDR3 is made up of 15 amino acids. The CDR3 sequence is CASSMIGEYNQPQHF. The CDR3 DNA is TGTGCCAGTAGTATGATCGGGGAGTACAATCAGCCCCAGCATTTT.

As to this clonotype: A read error may produce the germline difference seen at one junction end. J is TRBJ2-1 and V is TRBV7-6; D unresolved. Germline V CDR1 and CDR2: SGHVS, FNYEAQ. This CDR3 has 14 residues. DNA for the CDR3: TGTGCCAGCAGCTTAGAAGATTCCTCCAATGAGCAGTTCTTC. Translation: CASSLEDSSNEQFF. The complete variable domain, with remaining parts taken from reference TRBV7-6 and TRBJ2-1, reads GAGVSQSPRYKVTKRGQDVALRCDPISGHVSLYWYRQALGQGPEFLTYFNYEAQQDKSGLPNDRFSAERPEGSISTLTIQRTEQRDSAMYRCASSLEDSSNEQFFGPGTRLTVL.

Many counts were recorded for this clonotype. V usage is TRBV5-1 and J usage is TRBJ2-3; D not resolved. The CDR3 runs 13 residues. Germline-derived CDR1 and CDR2 are SGHRS and YFSETQ. The V end was cut by 4 bases, the J end by 4 bases, with 10 bases between. CDR3 bases: TGCGCCAGCAGCCCTGGAGACGCAGATACGCAGTATTTT. Translating gives CASSPGDADTQYF.

This chain connects TRBV20-1 to TRBJ2-1, with 11 bases lining up with TRBD2. CDR1 is DFQATT, CDR2 SNEGSKA, per germline (reference sequence). CDR3 length equals 16 residues. J gave up 7 bases and V 1 base, and 9 bases lay outside the gene matches. CDR3 region: CSARVSGRAVGNEQFF. The DNA for the CDR3 is TGCAGTGCTAGAGTTAGCGGGAGGGCCGTCGGGAATGAGCAGTTCTTC.

For the CDR3, the DNA is TGTGCCAGCAGCACCTTAGCGGGACGGACCTACGAGCAGTACTTC. Translating gives CASSTLAGRTYEQYF. This chain links TRBV11-1 with TRBJ2-7, with TRBD2 matching over 8 bases. The junction had 8 bases not matched to a gene; V was cut back by 5 bases and J by 2 bases. This CDR3 has 15 residues. In germline, CDR1 is SGHAT, CDR2 FQDESV (reference sequence).

The chain has TRBV4-2 and TRBJ2-1, with D possibly matching TRBD2 (5 bases). Germline V gene sequence: CDR1 LGHNA, CDR2 YNFKEQ. The CDR3 runs 12 residues. Between the trimmed V and J ends, which lost 3 bases and 7 bases, there was a span of 7 bases. The CDR3 reads CASSHRLNEQFF. The CDR3 DNA sequence: TGTGCCAGCAGCCACCGACTAAATGAGCAGTTCTTC.

In its sample, this clonotype was seen many times. V is TRBV27 and J is TRBJ2-5; the match to TRBD1 covers 8 bases. Germline trimming cut 5 bases from V and 6 bases from J; bases unmatched to any gene: 5. CDR3 length equals 13 residues. Per the germline V gene, CDR1 is MNHEY and CDR2 is SMNVEV (reference sequence). CDR3 residues: CASSIGQGQTQYF. DNA of the CDR3: TGTGCCAGCAGTATAGGACAGGGTCAGACCCAGTACTTC.

This clonotype was counted a few times. The V call is TRBV15, the J call TRBJ2-7, with D perhaps TRBD1 (7 bases). The CDR3 contains 14 residues. Per the germline V gene, CDR1 is LNHNV and CDR2 is YYDKDF (reference sequence). Trimming cost V 3 bases and J 3 bases, with 12 bases left between them. The CDR3 sequence: CATSRARGVYEQYF. The CDR3 region has the DNA TGTGCCACCAGCAGGGCCAGGGGGGTCTACGAGCAGTACTTC.

This clonotype was recorded at least ten times. The rearrangement joins TRBV18 to TRBJ2-7, with 8 positions matching TRBD2. Trimming cost V 3 bases and J 7 bases; bases outside gene matches: 8. Germline CDR1 reads KGHSH; CDR2 reads LQKENI. The CDR3 runs to 14 residues. The CDR3 region has the DNA TGTGCCAGCTCACCGGGACTAGGACCACAGGAGCAGTACTTC. Its translation is CASSPGLGPQEQYF.

The V call is TRBV20-1, the J call TRBJ1-1; no clear D. Germline values: CDR1 DFQATT, CDR2 SNEGSKA (reference sequence). The CDR3 contains 13 residues. V was clipped by 2 bases and J by 1 base, with 8 bases between them. CDR3 residues: CSARPPANTEAFF. CDR3 nucleotide sequence: TGCAGTGCTAGACCACCGGCGAACACTGAAGCTTTCTTT.

Worth noting for this clonotype: One end of the junction fails to match germline, which may point to a read error. The chain joins TRBV5-1 to TRBJ1-2; a possible D gene is TRBD1 (6 bases). The V gene's germline CDR1 is SGHRS and CDR2 YFSETQ. This CDR3 spans 15 amino acids. CDR3 amino acids: CASSTGQPLNYGYTF. For the CDR3, the DNA is TGTGCCAGCAGCACCGGACAGCCCTTGAACTATGGCTACACCTTC.

This clonotype has only a few counts. V and J are TRBV7-8 and TRBJ2-7, with D perhaps TRBD1 or TRBD2 (6 bases each). Per the germline V gene, CDR1 is SGHVS and CDR2 is FQNEAQ. The CDR3 is made up of 14 amino acids. V was pared by 4 bases and J by 6 bases, with 16 bases between. In DNA form, the CDR3 reads TGTGCCAGCAGCTGGGGAAGGGGGGCTGGCGAGCAGTACTTC. This sequence encodes CASSWGRGAGEQYF.

The genes are TRBV5-1 and TRBJ1-2; 11 bases map to TRBD1. The V segment lost 4 bases and the J segment 6 bases; nucleotides outside the gene matches: 14. Germline CDR1 SGHRS, CDR2 YFSETQ. The CDR3 covers 17 residues. The CDR3 region has the DNA TGCGCCAGCAGCCCCTCCGGGACAGGGGGATACGGGGATGGCTACACCTTC. It yields the protein CASSPSGTGGYGDGYTF.

Many counts were recorded for this clonotype. The chain links TRBV15 to TRBJ1-5; D gene uncertain. Germline V gene sequence: CDR1 LNHNV, CDR2 YYDKDF (reference sequence). Trimming cost V 3 bases and J 4 bases, with 16 bases left between them. This CDR3 spans 16 amino acids. The CDR3 reads CATSSEGWPDNQPQHF. CDR3 nucleotides: TGTGCCACCAGCAGCGAAGGGTGGCCAGATAATCAGCCCCAGCATTTT.

V usage is TRBV27 and J usage is TRBJ2-7; D may be TRBD2 (6 bases). The CDR3 is 14 residues long. Germline values: CDR1 MNHEY, CDR2 SMNVEV (reference sequence). With 3 bases removed from V and 3 bases from J, the gap between germline ends came to 12 bases. The CDR3 region is CASSFGGGNYEQYF. The CDR3 DNA is TGTGCCAGCAGTTTCGGTGGAGGGAACTACGAGCAGTACTTC.

The sample holds many counts of this clonotype. V and J are TRBV7-9 and TRBJ1-1; TRBD1 aligns across 7 bases. This CDR3 has 16 amino acids. The germline CDR1 and CDR2 sequences are SEHNR and FQNEAQ (reference sequence). J gave up 8 bases and V 3 bases, and 15 bases lay outside the gene matches. The CDR3 DNA reads TGTGCCAGCAGCTTCCCTGGACAGGCCCAAAGGTTGGAAGCTTTCTTT. Translation: CASSFPGQAQRLEAFF.

This clonotype was counted ten times or more. The CDR3, as DNA: TGCGCCAGCCGGCGCGGAGAAGCCGGCTACACCTTC. Encoded protein: CASRRGEAGYTF. The rearrangement uses TRBV5-1 and TRBJ1-2; unclear D gene. V lost 7 bases, J lost 8 bases, and 15 bases lay in between. This CDR3 contains 12 residues. The V gene's germline CDR1 is SGHRS and CDR2 YFSETQ.

This clonotype was recorded at least ten times. V gene TRBV3-1 combines with J gene TRBJ2-7, with 7 bases lining up with TRBD2. The J segment lost 4 bases and the V segment lost 2 bases, leaving 8 bases of the junction unmatched. Germline assignment: CDR1 LGHDT and CDR2 YNNKEL (reference sequence). The CDR3 runs 15 residues. The CDR3, as DNA: TGTGCCAGCAGCCAACAGCCTAGCGGAGTTTACGAGCAGTACTTC. Amino acids: CASSQQPSGVYEQYF.

This clonotype was observed a few times. The genes are TRBV18 and TRBJ2-2; D is perhaps TRBD1 (5 bases). This CDR3 is built from 16 residues. V was trimmed by 2 bases and J by 0 bases, leaving 10 bases between them. CDR1 and CDR2 from the germline V gene are KGHSH and LQKENI. CDR3 DNA: TGTGCCAGCTCACCAGCAGGGTTCCCGAACACCGGGGAGCTGTTTTTT. Its protein is CASSPAGFPNTGELFF. The full variable domain, in which reference TRBV18 and TRBJ2-2 provide the parts outside the CDR3, is NAGVMQNPRHLVRRRGQEARLRCSPMKGHSHVYWYRQLPEEGLKFMVYLQKENIIDESGMPKERFSAEFPKEGPSILRIQQVVRGDSAAYFCASSPAGFPNTGELFFGEGSRLTVL.

This clonotype has at least ten counts. The chain uses TRBV7-2 and TRBJ2-7; TRBD2 matches at 8 bases. This CDR3 contains 16 residues. Germline lookup yields CDR1 SGHTA and CDR2 FQGNSA. J was trimmed by 3 bases and V by 5 bases; bases with no gene match: 12. The CDR3 is CASSPSRRGENYEQYF. The DNA for the CDR3 is TGTGCCAGCAGCCCCTCCAGGCGGGGGGAAAACTACGAGCAGTACTTC.

At least ten counts were recorded for this clonotype. The rearrangement links TRBV20-1 to TRBJ2-7, with D tentatively TRBD2 (6 bases). V lost 3 bases and J lost 1, with 19 bases in between. The CDR3 consists of 16 residues. CDR1 is DFQATT, CDR2 SNEGSKA, per germline (reference sequence). The CDR3 nucleotides are TGCAGTGCTAGGGGTGCCGGGACTGGGGCTTCCTACGAGCAGTACTTC. Amino acids: CSARGAGTGASYEQYF.

This clonotype came up many times. The V call is TRBV10-3, the J call TRBJ1-1; D remains unclear. The CDR3 totals 12 residues. The ends were cut back, 4 bases at V and 3 bases at J, with 6 bases in the middle. CDR1 is ENHRY and CDR2 is SYGVKD in the germline V gene. CDR3 DNA: TGTGCCATCAGTGCCGTGGACACTGAAGCTTTCTTT. Protein: CAISAVDTEAFF.

Ten or more counts support this clonotype. V gene TRBV11-2 combines with J gene TRBJ2-5; 7 nucleotides line up with TRBD2. Germline-derived CDR1 and CDR2 are SGHAT and FQNNGV. Trimming at V came to 4 bases and at J to 5 bases, leaving 7 bases not matched to a gene. CDR3 size: 14 residues. The CDR3 nucleotides are TGTGCCAGCAGCTCCAACCGGGGAGGGGAGACCCAGTACTTC. Its translation: CASSSNRGGETQYF.

The chain is built from TRBV3-1 and TRBJ1-1; 7 bases agree with TRBD1. The CDR3 is 14 amino acids. Trimming removed 7 bases from V and 4 bases from J; junction bases left unmatched: 9. Germline V gene lookup returns CDR1 LGHDT and CDR2 YNNKEL (reference sequence). The CDR3 DNA reads TGTGCCAGCACCTCAACCCCAGGGGGCACTGAAGCTTTCTTT. Translating it yields CASTSTPGGTEAFF.

This clonotype was detected only a few times. The chain links TRBV5-8 to TRBJ2-1; 7 nucleotides align to TRBD1. CDR3 size: 16 residues. Trimming removed 5 bases from V and 5 bases from J; junction bases left unmatched: 13. Germline CDR1 is SGHTS and CDR2 is YDEGEE. CDR3 sequence reads: CASSITPQGMNNEQFF. CDR3 nucleotide sequence: TGTGCCAGCAGTATTACCCCACAGGGGATGAACAATGAGCAGTTCTTC. The entire variable domain, with the rest obtained from reference TRBV5-8 and TRBJ2-1, is as follows: EAGVTQSPTHLIKTRGQQATLRCSPISGHTSVYWYQQALGLGLQFLLWYDEGEERNRGNFPPRFSGRQFPNYSSELNVNALELEDSALYLCASSITPQGMNNEQFFGPGTRLTVL.

There are many counts of this clonotype. The V call is TRBV29-1, the J call TRBJ2-7; 12 bases align to TRBD1. The length of the CDR3 is 14 residues. The junction had 5 bases not matched to a gene; V was cut back by 5 bases and J by 3 bases. Germline values: CDR1 SQVTM, CDR2 ANQGSEA. CDR3 sequence reads: CSVTGTGGYYEQYF. The CDR3 DNA sequence: TGCAGCGTTACCGGGACAGGGGGCTACTACGAGCAGTACTTC.

This clonotype was found many times. The J gene is TRBJ1-1, the V gene TRBV5-1, with a possible D match to TRBD1 (5 bases). Germline-derived CDR1 and CDR2 are SGHRS and YFSETQ. V shed 6 bases and J shed 1 base, with 13 bases lying between them. The CDR3 totals 14 residues. The DNA for the CDR3 is TGCGCCAGCATGCCCACAGGAGCGAACACTGAAGCTTTCTTT. This sequence encodes CASMPTGANTEAFF.

This clonotype was recorded many times. CDR3 nucleotides: TGTGCCAGCAGACCAACTAGTAATGAGCAGTTCTTC. Translating gives CASRPTSNEQFF. This rearrangement joins TRBV12-3 or TRBV12-4 to TRBJ2-1; D possibly corresponds to TRBD2 (5 bases). Trimming removed 6 bases at V and 7 bases at J, with 10 bases between. This CDR3 spans 12 amino acids.

This clonotype came up a few times. Just one base apart from a much larger clone, this may be a read error. This chain uses TRBV7-9 with TRBJ1-2; no clear D gene. The V gene's germline CDR1 is SEHNR and CDR2 FQNEAQ (reference sequence). The CDR3 is 11 amino acids. The CDR3 DNA sequence: TGTGCCTGCAGCTTACTCTATGGCTACACCTTC. Residues: CACSLLYGYTF.